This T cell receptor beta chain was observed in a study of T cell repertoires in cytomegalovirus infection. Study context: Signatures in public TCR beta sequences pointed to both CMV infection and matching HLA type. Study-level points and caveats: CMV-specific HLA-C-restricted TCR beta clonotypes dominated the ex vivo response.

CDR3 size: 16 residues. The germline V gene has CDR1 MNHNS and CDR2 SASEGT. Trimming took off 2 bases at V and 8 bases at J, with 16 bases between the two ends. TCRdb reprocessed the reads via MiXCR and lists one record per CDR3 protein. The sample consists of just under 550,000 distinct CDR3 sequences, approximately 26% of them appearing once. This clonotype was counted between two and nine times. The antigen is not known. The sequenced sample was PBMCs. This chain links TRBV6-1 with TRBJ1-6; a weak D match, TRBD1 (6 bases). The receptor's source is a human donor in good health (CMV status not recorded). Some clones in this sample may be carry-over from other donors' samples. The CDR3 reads CASSERFRDIDSPLHF. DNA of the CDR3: TGTGCCAGCAGTGAAAGATTCCGGGACATTGATTCACCCCTCCACTTT.